Below, 26 T cell receptor beta chains from the same sample are listed, as sequenced in a study of OX40 agonist ivuxolimab in advanced cancers. Profiling relied on immunoSEQ multiplex PCR, and the TCRdb table lists in-frame clones only, not all of them. Of about 62,000 clones in the sample, 85% were seen once. The sample here was CD4+ or CD8+ T cells sorted from blood, taken in a trial of the OX40 agonist ivuxolimab. These receptors were taken from an adult with an advanced solid tumor such as melanoma, head and neck, liver or kidney cancer.

This clone was detected only once. The rearrangement uses TRBV7-2 and TRBJ2-1; 7 bases are shared with TRBD2. J lost 9 bases, V lost 0 bases, and 8 bases had no gene match. CDR1 is SGHTA and CDR2 is FQGNSA in the germline V gene. The CDR3 spans 15 residues. The CDR3: CASSLAGSGAGEQFF. DNA of the CDR3: TGTGCCAGCAGCTTAGCGGGGAGCGGGGCAGGTGAGCAGTTCTTC.

The chain employs TRBV7-2 and TRBJ1-3; 10 bases are shared with TRBD1. The CDR3 loop spans 16 amino acids. V was clipped by 4 bases and J by 4 bases; unmatched bases: 7. The germline V gene encodes CDR1 SGHTA and CDR2 FQGNSA. The CDR3 here is CASSSGGTGAGNTIYF. The DNA for the CDR3 is TGTGCCAGCAGCTCGGGTGGGACAGGGGCAGGAAACACCATATATTTT.

The rearrangement links TRBV7-3 to TRBJ2-5, with D possibly matching TRBD2 (5 bases). The CDR3 totals 14 residues. Germline V lookup: CDR1 SGHTA, CDR2 FQGTGA. The V end lost 5 bases, the J end lost 5 bases, and 15 bases lay between the germline ends. The DNA of the CDR3 is TGTGCCAGCAGCAATCCTCCGGAGGAGGAGACCCAGTACTTC. Translated: CASSNPPEEETQYF.

The CDR3 protein is CASSFSTGTRLARNQPQHF. As DNA, the CDR3 is TGTGCCAGCAGTTTCTCAACAGGGACTCGGCTCGCTAGGAATCAGCCCCAGCATTTT. The chain is built from TRBV28 and TRBJ1-5; maybe TRBD1 (6 bases). The CDR3 runs to 19 residues. Germline assignment: CDR1 MDHEN and CDR2 SYDVKM. V was trimmed by 3 bases and J by 4 bases, leaving 25 bases between them.

The chain recombines TRBV2 with TRBJ2-3; 12 bases map to TRBD2. Germline V gene lookup returns CDR1 SNHLY and CDR2 FYNNEI. Germline trimming cut 5 bases from V and 4 bases from J; bases unmatched to any gene: 7. The CDR3 consists of 16 residues. The CDR3 DNA reads TGTGCCAGCAGTCAACTAGCGGGGGGTGGGTCAGATACGCAGTATTTT. Translating it yields CASSQLAGGGSDTQYF.

The chain links TRBV29-1 to TRBJ2-1; tentatively, D is TRBD1 (5 bases). V shed 1 base and J shed 8 bases, with 12 bases lying between them. CDR1 is SQVTM, CDR2 ANQGSEA, per germline. The CDR3 sequence is 13 residues long. The CDR3 here is CSVEVIRADEQFF. The CDR3 coding sequence is TGCAGCGTTGAAGTGATCAGGGCCGATGAGCAGTTCTTC.

This clone was observed a single time. V usage is TRBV27 and J usage is TRBJ2-1; D gene unclear. CDR1 and CDR2 from the germline V gene are MNHEY and SMNVEV (reference sequence). Trimming removed 4 bases from V and 5 bases from J, with 18 bases in between. The CDR3 has 16 residues. CDR3 sequence reads: CASSYATAIHHNEQFF. The DNA of the CDR3 is TGTGCCAGCAGTTATGCCACCGCAATTCATCACAATGAGCAGTTCTTC.

The rearrangement joins TRBV5-6 to TRBJ2-3; 14 bases are a match to TRBD2. The CDR3 is 17 amino acids. The V gene end was trimmed by 4 bases and the J gene end by 2 bases; junction bases not matched to a gene: 6. Per germline, CDR1 SGHDT and CDR2 YYEEEE. Here the CDR3 reads CASSPGLAGGPTDTQYF. The CDR3 DNA sequence: TGTGCCAGCAGCCCCGGACTAGCGGGGGGCCCCACAGATACGCAGTATTTT. Full variable domain (outside the CDR3, taken from reference TRBV5-6 and TRBJ2-3): DAGVTQSPTHLIKTRGQQVTLRCSPKSGHDTVSWYQQALGQGPQFIFQYYEEEERQRGNFPDRFSGHQFPNYSSELNVNALLLGDSALYLCASSPGLAGGPTDTQYFGPGTRLTVL.

This rearrangement joins TRBV18 to TRBJ2-1, with 8 bases aligning to TRBD2. CDR1 is KGHSH, CDR2 LQKENI, per germline. The CDR3 is 15 amino acids. The V and J ends lost 0 bases and 6 bases, in that order; junction bases with no gene match: 4. CDR3 nucleotide sequence: TGTGCCAGCTCACCACCAGGTACTAGCGGCAATGAGCAGTTCTTC. As protein: CASSPPGTSGNEQFF. Supplemented by reference TRBV18 and TRBJ2-1, the full variable domain reads NAGVMQNPRHLVRRRGQEARLRCSPMKGHSHVYWYRQLPEEGLKFMVYLQKENIIDESGMPKERFSAEFPKEGPSILRIQQVVRGDSAAYFCASSPPGTSGNEQFFGPGTRLTVL.

This clone came up a few times. The CDR3 sequence: CASSTREGTYEQYF. CDR3 coding DNA: TGTGCCAGCAGCACCAGGGAGGGGACCTACGAGCAGTACTTC. This chain uses TRBV7-8 with TRBJ2-7; 7 bases map to TRBD2. The junction had 6 bases not matched to a gene; V was cut back by 5 bases and J by 2 bases. This CDR3 is 14 amino acids long. Germline CDR1 SGHVS, CDR2 FQNEAQ.

This chain connects TRBV6-1 to TRBJ2-5, with 7 bases that match TRBD1. Near its end, the DNA agrees better with TRBJ2-7, so the J call may be wrong. Germline CDR1 and CDR2: MNHNS and SASEGT. The CDR3 length is 15 residues. The CDR3 DNA is TGTGCCAGCAGCGACCTCGCAGGGGGCTCCTACGAGCAGTACTTC. This encodes CASSDLAGGSYEQYF.

The chain links TRBV11-3 to TRBJ2-3; 12 positions agree with TRBD2. Looked up from germline, CDR1 is SGHNT and CDR2 is YENEEA. Trimming cost V 5 bases and J 0 bases; bases outside gene matches: 6. This CDR3 comprises 17 residues. In nucleotides, the CDR3 is TGTGCCAGCAGCCCTAGGACTAGCGGGGTTAGCACAGATACGCAGTATTTT. It is translated as CASSPRTSGVSTDTQYF.

J is TRBJ2-5 and V is TRBV25-1; D is undetermined. The DNA end favors TRBJ2-7, so the J call may be wrong. The length of the CDR3 is 16 residues. The germline V gene encodes CDR1 MGHDK and CDR2 SYGVNS. In DNA form, the CDR3 reads TGTGCCAGCAGCCCCGTTTCAGGCCTGAGCTCCTACGAGCAGTACTTC. Residues: CASSPVSGLSSYEQYF.

The chain recombines TRBV6-6 with TRBJ1-1, with 9 bases identical to TRBD1. The length of the CDR3 is 14 residues. CDR1 is MNHNY and CDR2 is SVGAGI in the germline V gene (reference sequence). V dropped 6 bases and J dropped 4; count of bases not matched to a gene: 6. The chain's CDR3 is CASSPGTGSTEAFF. DNA of the CDR3: TGTGCCAGCAGCCCTGGGACAGGGAGCACTGAAGCTTTCTTT.

This chain links TRBV11-3 with TRBJ1-2; TRBD1 matches 8 bases. The CDR3 runs to 16 residues. Germline lookup yields CDR1 SGHNT and CDR2 YENEEA. V trimming: 1 base; J trimming: 4 bases; junction bases outside the gene matches: 8. CDR3: CASSLVDRGKGYGYTF. CDR3 bases: TGTGCCAGCAGCTTAGTAGACAGGGGAAAGGGCTATGGCTACACCTTC.

V gene TRBV2 combines with J gene TRBJ1-5; TRBD1 aligns across 8 bases. This CDR3 spans 16 amino acids. The germline gives CDR1 SNHLY, CDR2 FYNNEI. Losses at the gene ends were 6 bases for V and 7 bases for J; bases not matched to a gene: 14. The CDR3 bases are TGTGCCAGCAGGGCCGGACAGGGTGGTCTTTGGCAGCCCCAGCATTTT. Translating it yields CASRAGQGGLWQPQHF.

This clone has a single count. This sequence joins TRBV11-2 and TRBJ2-3, with 12 bases matching TRBD2. The V gene's germline CDR1 is SGHAT and CDR2 FQNNGV. J gave up 2 bases and V 5 bases, and 8 bases lay outside the gene matches. The CDR3 runs to 17 residues. CDR3 in DNA: TGTGCCAGCAGCCCGGGACTAGCGGGCCAAGTCACAGATACGCAGTATTTT. This translates into CASSPGLAGQVTDTQYF. The full variable domain, rest sourced from reference TRBV11-2 and TRBJ2-3, is EAGVAQSPRYKIIEKRQSVAFWCNPISGHATLYWYQQILGQGPKLLIQFQNNGVVDDSQLPKDRFSAERLKGVDSTLKIQPAKLEDSAVYLCASSPGLAGQVTDTQYFGPGTRLTVL.

CDR3 protein: CASSLASGFSYEQYF. The DNA for the CDR3 is TGTGCCAGCAGTTTAGCTAGCGGGTTTTCCTACGAGCAGTACTTC. This sequence joins TRBV28 and TRBJ2-7; 8 bases match TRBD2. The CDR3 has 15 residues. Germline V gives CDR1 MDHEN, CDR2 SYDVKM. J gave up 1 base and V 2 bases, and 4 bases lay outside the gene matches.

The rearrangement uses TRBV6-5 and TRBJ1-4; D uncertain. The CDR3 has 16 amino acids. Per the germline V gene, CDR1 is MNHEY and CDR2 is SVGAGI. V was shortened by 1 base and J by 0 bases, with 9 bases between the two germline ends. The CDR3 bases are TGTGCCAGCAGTTACTGGGGAATCACAACTAATGAAAAACTGTTTTTT. Translation: CASSYWGITTNEKLFF.

The chain combines TRBV6-5 with TRBJ1-6; 7 positions match TRBD1. Germline CDR1 reads MNHEY; CDR2 reads SVGAGI. The ends lost 4 bases at V and 7 bases at J; junction bases unmatched: 1. The CDR3 contains 13 residues. The CDR3, as DNA: TGTGCCAGCAGTTCCAGGGGGAATTCACCCCTCCACTTT. Protein product: CASSSRGNSPLHF.

In its sample, this clone was seen a few times. The chain links TRBV6-1 to TRBJ1-4; TRBD1 might be the D (5 bases). Looked up from germline, CDR1 is MNHNS and CDR2 is SASEGT. This CDR3 spans 15 amino acids. Between the trimmed V and J ends, which lost 3 bases and 3 bases, there was a span of 11 bases. CDR3 loop: CASSDPGVANEKLFF. CDR3 nucleotides: TGTGCCAGCAGTGATCCGGGGGTGGCTAATGAAAAACTGTTTTTT.

V is TRBV6-1 and J is TRBJ2-7; D gene ambiguous. Trimming removed 2 bases at V and 0 bases at J, with 14 bases between. CDR3 size: 16 residues. The germline V gene encodes CDR1 MNHNS and CDR2 SASEGT. This chain's CDR3 is CASSERMPARSYEQYF. In nucleotides, the CDR3 is TGTGCCAGCAGTGAACGGATGCCCGCTCGCTCCTACGAGCAGTACTTC.

The CDR3 DNA follows: TGTGCCAGCACCCCCCCGGGAACTGGAAACACCATATATTTT. Protein: CASTPPGTGNTIYF. The chain has TRBV11-2 and TRBJ1-3; D is undetermined. V lost 7 bases and J lost 2, with 12 bases in between. Germline V CDR1 and CDR2: SGHAT, FQNNGV. The CDR3 totals 14 residues.

V is TRBV28 and J is TRBJ2-6; possibly TRBD1 for D (6 bases). This CDR3 region has 17 residues. CDR1 and CDR2 (germline): MDHEN, SYDVKM. The V end lost 6 bases, the J end lost 2 bases, and 17 bases lay between the germline ends. CDR3 region: CASSLPTGTTGANVLTF. The CDR3 bases are TGTGCCAGCAGCCTCCCGACAGGAACGACTGGGGCCAACGTCCTGACTTTC. The whole variable domain, filled in from reference TRBV28 and TRBJ2-6, reads DVKVTQSSRYLVKRTGEKVFLECVQDMDHENMFWYRQDPGLGLRLIYFSYDVKMKEKGDIPEGYSVSREKKERFSLILESASTNQTSMYLCASSLPTGTTGANVLTFGAGSRLTVL.

The chain carries TRBV6-5 and TRBJ1-1, with 7 bases identical to TRBD1. The CDR3 runs to 16 residues. Germline V gene data show CDR1 as MNHEY and CDR2 as SVGAGI. The J segment lost 1 base and the V segment lost 0 bases, leaving 5 bases of the junction unmatched. The CDR3 loop reads CASSYSTGLTNTEAFF. In nucleotides, the CDR3 is TGTGCCAGCAGTTACTCGACAGGGTTGACGAACACTGAAGCTTTCTTT.

V gene TRBV18 combines with J gene TRBJ2-7, with TRBD1 matching 10 bases. The J segment lost 9 bases and the V segment lost 5 bases, leaving 7 bases of the junction unmatched. This CDR3 is built from 13 residues. Germline V gives CDR1 KGHSH, CDR2 LQKENI. The CDR3 region is CASSDGQGVGQYF. The CDR3 region has the DNA TGTGCCAGCTCAGACGGACAGGGGGTGGGGCAGTACTTC.